What follows describes a single TCR beta chain. Its antigen is not known. The method was immunoSEQ multiplex PCR; TCRdb's version includes in-frame clones alone and lacks a portion of them. The sample shows tens of thousands of clones, 78% of them seen only once. This entry comes from a study of T cells after posttransplantation cyclophosphamide. Study outcomes and limitations: Donor-recipient repertoire similarity was low at 1-2 months, rising over year one. Recipient CMV seropositivity and CMV reactivation strongly tracked TRB clonality. Blood and skin or GI T cell repertoires showed limited TRB overlap.

Busulfan-fludarabine conditioning, marrow transplant, and cyclophosphamide on days +3 and +4 were administered. The source of this sequence is a female patient between 40 and 55 years old who received an allogeneic stem cell transplant from a related donor, was CMV-positive, and had no GVHD. Some T cells may arise from the graft donor. The sequences come from CD4+ T cells sorted from blood, collected roughly 1,900 days after a stem cell transplant with posttransplant cyclophosphamide.

The CDR3: CASSFEGGGANVLTF. DNA for the CDR3: TGTGCCAGCAGTTTCGAGGGTGGTGGGGCCAACGTCCTGACTTTC. The V call is TRBV27, the J call TRBJ2-6, with D possibly being TRBD2 (5 bases). The germline CDR1 and CDR2 sequences are MNHEY and SMNVEV (reference sequence). This CDR3 is 15 amino acids long. Between the trimmed V and J ends, which lost 3 bases and 3 bases, there was a span of 9 bases. Variable domain in full (rest from reference TRBV27 and TRBJ2-6): EAQVTQNPRYLITVTGKKLTVTCSQNMNHEYMSWYRQDPGLGLRQIYYSMNVEVTDKGDVPEGYKVSRKEKRNFPLILESPSPNQTSLYFCASSFEGGGANVLTFGAGSRLTVL.